This entry lists 11 T cell receptor beta chains sequenced from one sample in a study of Graves' ophthalmopathy and Graves' hyperthyroidism. TCR beta CDR3 regions were amplified from RNA transcripts. Investigators did first-round RT-PCR with HTBI primers, then second-round multiplex PCR. TCRdb recomputed calls from the multiplex PCR reads with MiXCR, one row per CDR3 protein. The sample records about 420,000 distinct CDR3 sequences, about 21% being singletons. Sequenced material: peripheral blood. The source is a woman between 18 and 29 years old with stable Graves' hyperthyroidism.

This sequence joins TRBV18 and TRBJ1-3; no reliable D call. V was shortened by 1 base and J by 6 bases, with 4 bases between the two germline ends. The CDR3 totals 12 residues. In germline, CDR1 is KGHSH, CDR2 LQKENI. CDR3 in DNA: TGTGCCAGCTCACCACAGGAAAACACCATATATTTT. Protein product: CASSPQENTIYF. Complete variable domain (other parts from reference TRBV18 and TRBJ1-3): NAGVMQNPRHLVRRRGQEARLRCSPMKGHSHVYWYRQLPEEGLKFMVYLQKENIIDESGMPKERFSAEFPKEGPSILRIQQVVRGDSAAYFCASSPQENTIYFGEGSWLTVV.

The chain has TRBV12-3 or TRBV12-4 and TRBJ2-5; D could derive from TRBD1 or TRBD2 (5 bases each). This CDR3 has 16 residues. Trimming took off 3 bases at V and 1 base at J, with 15 bases between the two ends. The CDR3 sequence is CASSFGPPGLQETQYF. The CDR3 DNA is TGTGCCAGCAGTTTTGGGCCTCCGGGGCTCCAAGAGACCCAGTACTTC.

This clonotype showed up many times. V is TRBV5-8 and J is TRBJ2-5; D perhaps matches TRBD2 (6 bases). The CDR3 is made up of 12 amino acids. Trimming took 0 bases from V and 14 from J, leaving 14 bases between them. The germline V gene has CDR1 SGHTS and CDR2 YDEGEE. The CDR3 loop is CASSLEGREPYF. For the CDR3, the DNA is TGTGCCAGCAGCTTGGAGGGGCGGGAACCTTACTTC.

At least ten counts were recorded for this clonotype. The V call is TRBV7-8, the J call TRBJ2-5; D call uncertain. Trimming removed 1 base from V and 5 bases from J, with 14 bases in between. CDR1 is SGHVS, CDR2 FQNEAQ, per germline. The CDR3 covers 15 residues. Here the CDR3 reads CASSLDRMLKETQYF. The CDR3 DNA is TGTGCCAGCAGCTTAGATCGAATGCTGAAGGAGACCCAGTACTTC.

J is TRBJ2-7 and V is TRBV7-6, with 10 positions matching TRBD2. The V and J ends lost 5 bases and 4 bases, in that order; junction bases with no gene match: 8. The germline V gene encodes CDR1 SGHVS and CDR2 FNYEAQ. CDR3 length: 15 residues. CDR3 sequence reads: CASSPSGSTRYEQYF. CDR3 coding DNA: TGTGCCAGCAGCCCTAGCGGGAGTACTAGGTACGAGCAGTACTTC. Drawing the rest from reference TRBV7-6 and TRBJ2-7, the complete variable domain is GAGVSQSPRYKVTKRGQDVALRCDPISGHVSLYWYRQALGQGPEFLTYFNYEAQQDKSGLPNDRFSAERPEGSISTLTIQRTEQRDSAMYRCASSPSGSTRYEQYFGPGTRLTVT.

Many counts were recorded for this clonotype. A read error may explain this, as a much larger clone is one base away. Because it lacks the conserved phenylalanine or tryptophan at the end, this CDR3 is likely a read error. Written as DNA, the CDR3 is TGTGCCAGCAGTTTAGGCAGAAACTATGGCTACACCCTC. Protein: CASSLGRNYGYTL. This rearrangement joins TRBV27 to TRBJ1-2; no definite D call. This CDR3 region has 13 residues. V lost 2 bases and J 2 bases, leaving 6 bases between the germline ends. CDR1 is MNHEY and CDR2 is SMNVEV in the germline V gene (reference sequence).

This chain connects TRBV19 to TRBJ1-1, with TRBD1 identical over 7 bases. CDR1 LNHDA and CDR2 SQIVND come from the germline V gene (reference sequence). V was pared by 7 bases and J by 2 bases, with 7 bases of the junction left unmatched. This CDR3 is built from 14 residues. This chain's CDR3 is CASTSGQPNTEAFF. CDR3 DNA: TGTGCCAGTACCTCGGGACAGCCAAACACTGAAGCTTTCTTT.

The chain uses TRBV7-9 and TRBJ2-5, with D possibly TRBD2 on 6 matching bases. Per germline, CDR1 SEHNR and CDR2 FQNEAQ (reference sequence). The V end was cut by 5 bases, the J end by 1 base, with 11 bases between. The CDR3 consists of 14 residues. CDR3 in DNA: TGTGCCAGCAGCATACGGCGGGGCCAAGAGACCCAGTACTTC. Amino acids: CASSIRRGQETQYF.

This clonotype was counted many times. The chain joins TRBV29-1 to TRBJ2-7; tentative D call: TRBD2 (5 bases). The CDR3 is 13 amino acids. The V gene lost 1 base and the J gene lost 2 bases, with 9 bases spanning the gap. Germline CDR1 reads SQVTM; CDR2 reads ANQGSEA. The CDR3 protein is CSVEVASPYEQYF. The CDR3 bases are TGCAGCGTTGAAGTGGCTAGCCCCTACGAGCAGTACTTC.

The sample holds many counts of this clonotype. The rearrangement joins TRBV9 to TRBJ1-1; TRBD1 matches 7 bases. In germline, CDR1 is SGDLS, CDR2 YYNGEE. The ends lost 5 bases at V and 3 bases at J; junction bases unmatched: 4. The CDR3 is made up of 13 amino acids. The CDR3 DNA reads as TGTGCCAGCAGTGCTACAGGGGACACTGAAGCTTTCTTT. Amino acid sequence: CASSATGDTEAFF.

This clonotype was recorded many times. The rearrangement uses TRBV28 and TRBJ1-5; 8 positions agree with TRBD1. This CDR3 spans 15 amino acids. V dropped 2 bases and J dropped 2; count of bases not matched to a gene: 2. The V gene's germline CDR1 is MDHEN and CDR2 SYDVKM. This chain's CDR3 is CASSLIQGGNQPQHF. The CDR3, as DNA: TGTGCCAGCAGTTTAATACAGGGGGGCAATCAGCCCCAGCATTTT.